This T cell receptor beta chain was sequenced in a study of memory CD4+ T cells and cytomegalovirus serostatus. Germline CDR1 reads MGHRA; CDR2 reads YSYEKL. V was shortened by 1 base and J by 7 bases, with 17 bases between the two germline ends. This CDR3 has 16 amino acids. Repertoires were generated with immunoSEQ multiplex PCR, while TCRdb's copy carries only in-frame clones and drops some. The sample contains nearly 60,000 clones, about three quarters of which appear only once. The sort gate was single viable CD3+CD4+CD8-CD45RO+ cells for memory CD4+ T cells. The sample was memory CD4+ T cells from blood. The rearrangement uses TRBV4-1 and TRBJ2-1; D may be TRBD2 (5 bases). The clonotype comes from an adult in good health and CMV-seronegative. This CDR3 reads CASSQGSGRRGNEQFF. Here the CDR3 DNA reads TGCGCCAGCAGCCAAGGATCCGGGCGGAGAGGGAATGAGCAGTTCTTC.